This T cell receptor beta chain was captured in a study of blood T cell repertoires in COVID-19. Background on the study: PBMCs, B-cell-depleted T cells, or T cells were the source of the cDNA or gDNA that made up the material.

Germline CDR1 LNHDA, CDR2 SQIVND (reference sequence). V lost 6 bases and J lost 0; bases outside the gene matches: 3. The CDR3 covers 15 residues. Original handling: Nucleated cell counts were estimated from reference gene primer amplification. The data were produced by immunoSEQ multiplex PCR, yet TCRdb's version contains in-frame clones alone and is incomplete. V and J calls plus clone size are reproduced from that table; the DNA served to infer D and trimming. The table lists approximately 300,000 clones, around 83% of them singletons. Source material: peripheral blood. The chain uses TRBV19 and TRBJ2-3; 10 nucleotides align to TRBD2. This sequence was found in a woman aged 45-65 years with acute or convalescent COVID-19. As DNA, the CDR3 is TGTGCCAGTAGGACTAGCGGGCTTAGCACAGATACGCAGTATTTT. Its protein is CASRTSGLSTDTQYF.